Shown below are 4 T cell receptor beta chains from a single sample sequenced in a study of long-term antiretroviral therapy in people with HIV (dated by TCRdb to 2022 to 2024). Sequencing of the TRB variable region was done with the immunoSEQ hsTCRB v3.0 assay at survey level resolution. Held by TCRdb, this immuneACCESS table contains in-frame sequences only and omits some clones. Under half of the omission traces to an unresolved V gene where checked; the cause of the rest is unknown. Recorded for this sample are tens of thousands of clones; over 75% of them occurred a single time. In total, the top ten clones hold approximately 8.5% of the sample. The sequences come from unsorted PBMCs, collected 1.5 years before starting antiretroviral therapy. These TCRs come from a man aged 18 to 29 with HIV.

V usage is TRBV6-5 and J usage is TRBJ2-3; unclear D gene. The CDR3 runs to 14 residues. V was shortened by 2 bases and J by 1 base, with 7 bases between the two germline ends. CDR1 is MNHEY, CDR2 SVGAGI, per germline. CDR3 region: CASSYVAGTDTQYF. The CDR3 DNA follows: TGTGCCAGCAGTTACGTTGCGGGCACAGATACGCAGTATTTT.

V and J are TRBV28 and TRBJ2-1, with 11 bases fitting TRBD2. There are 16 residues in the CDR3. V lost 3 bases and J lost 1; bases outside the gene matches: 2. The V gene's germline CDR1 is MDHEN and CDR2 SYDVKM. This CDR3 is CASSLTSGKSYNEQFF. CDR3 coding DNA: TGTGCCAGCAGTTTGACTAGCGGGAAATCCTACAATGAGCAGTTCTTC.

The J gene is TRBJ2-3, the V gene TRBV13; 11 bases are shared with TRBD2. Germline V CDR1 and CDR2: PRHDT, FYEKMQ (reference sequence). V lost 0 bases and J lost 5; bases outside the gene matches: 10. The CDR3 length is 18 residues. The CDR3 here is CASSLGHILAGEGDTQYF. The CDR3 DNA reads TGTGCCAGCAGCTTAGGGCATATACTAGCGGGAGAGGGAGATACGCAGTATTTT. The full variable domain, rest sourced from reference TRBV13 and TRBJ2-3, is AAGVIQSPRHLIKEKRETATLKCYPIPRHDTVYWYQQGPGQDPQFLISFYEKMQSDKGSIPDRFSAQQFSDYHSELNMSSLELGDSALYFCASSLGHILAGEGDTQYFGPGTRLTVL.

The V gene is TRBV18, the J gene TRBJ1-4; the D is unclear. The V and J ends lost 2 bases and 8 bases respectively, with 6 bases between them. This CDR3 is 12 amino acids long. The germline CDR1 and CDR2 sequences are KGHSH and LQKENI. The CDR3 region has the DNA TGTGCCAGCTCACCAGGGAGGGAAAAACTGTTTTTT. This encodes CASSPGREKLFF.